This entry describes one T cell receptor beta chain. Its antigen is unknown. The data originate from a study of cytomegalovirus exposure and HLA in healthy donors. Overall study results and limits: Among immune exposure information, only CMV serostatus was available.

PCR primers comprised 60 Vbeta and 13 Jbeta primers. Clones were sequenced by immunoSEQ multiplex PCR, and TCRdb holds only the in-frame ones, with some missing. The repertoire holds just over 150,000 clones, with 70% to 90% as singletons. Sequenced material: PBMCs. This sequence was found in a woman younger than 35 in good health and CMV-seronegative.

Here the CDR3 DNA reads TGTGCCAGCAGCTCCAGGGGAACTAATGAAAAACTGTTTTTT. Translating it yields CASSSRGTNEKLFF. The genes are TRBV7-9 and TRBJ1-4; perhaps TRBD1 as D (6 bases). Trimming stripped 4 bases from V and 1 base from J, with 7 bases between. Germline V gene lookup returns CDR1 SEHNR and CDR2 FQNEAQ (reference sequence). The CDR3 has 14 residues.